The rows below give T cell receptor beta chains drawn from one sample of a study of Ad26.COV2.S vaccination and SARS-CoV-2 variants. Repertoires were generated with immunoSEQ multiplex PCR, while TCRdb's copy carries only in-frame clones and drops some. This table holds around 450,000 clones, 89% found once. The sample in question was peripheral blood, obtained in a trial of Ad26.COV2.S vaccine versus placebo. The receptors here all came from a person between 18 and 60 years old who received the Ad26.COV2.S COVID-19 vaccine or a placebo. Both conserved end residues are part of each CDR3. D genes are given only for firm matches. A row's size may be missing; if present it is once, few, many or a size class.

CDR3 protein: CASSDSLEAGEQFF; CDR3 DNA: TGTGCCAGCAGTGACTCACTGGAAGCGGGCGAGCAGTTCTTC; D gene: -; J gene: TRBJ2-1; V gene: TRBV6-4; clone size: -
CDR3 protein: CSARRYNEQFF; CDR3 DNA: TGCAGCGCTCGGAGGTACAATGAGCAGTTCTTC; D gene: -; J gene: TRBJ2-1; V gene: TRBV29-1; clone size: -
CDR3 protein: CASSPTRAGGGNEQFF; CDR3 DNA: TGTGCCAGCAGCCCCACCCGGGCCGGGGGAGGGAATGAGCAGTTCTTC; D gene: TRBD2; J gene: TRBJ2-1; V gene: TRBV7-8; clone size: -
CDR3 protein: CAWSVPRLKNIQYF; CDR3 DNA: TGTGCCTGGAGTGTACCCAGGCTTAAAAACATTCAGTACTTC; D gene: -; J gene: TRBJ2-4; V gene: TRBV30; clone size: once
CDR3 protein: CASSADYPNEQFF; CDR3 DNA: TGTGCCAGCAGCGCGGACTACCCCAATGAGCAGTTCTTC; D gene: -; J gene: TRBJ2-1; V gene: TRBV7-6; clone size: -
CDR3 protein: CASSQWVYTEAFF; CDR3 DNA: TGTGCCAGCAGCCAGTGGGTGTACACTGAAGCTTTCTTT; D gene: -; J gene: TRBJ1-1; V gene: TRBV14; clone size: -
CDR3 protein: CASNSRTAGELFF; CDR3 DNA: TGTGCCAGCAACTCCCGGACCGCCGGGGAGCTGTTTTTT; D gene: -; J gene: TRBJ2-2; V gene: TRBV19; clone size: -
CDR3 protein: CASSLGVEETQYF; CDR3 DNA: TGTGCCAGCAGCTTAGGGGTGGAAGAGACTCAGTACTTC; D gene: -; J gene: TRBJ2-5; V gene: TRBV11-3; clone size: -
CDR3 protein: CASSLQGSQPQHF; CDR3 DNA: TGTGCCAGCAGCTTACAGGGCAGTCAGCCCCAGCATTTT; D gene: -; J gene: TRBJ1-5; V gene: TRBV7-8; clone size: -
CDR3 protein: CASSPGGTSYNEQFF; CDR3 DNA: TGTGCCAGCAGCCCAGGCGGGACAAGCTACAATGAGCAGTTCTTC; D gene: -; J gene: TRBJ2-1; V gene: TRBV7-9; clone size: -
CDR3 protein: CASSGQVNTEAFF; CDR3 DNA: TGTGCCAGCAGCGGGCAGGTTAACACTGAAGCTTTCTTT; D gene: -; J gene: TRBJ1-1; V gene: TRBV9; clone size: -
CDR3 protein: CASSLENNYFTYEQYF; CDR3 DNA: TGTGCCAGCAGTTTAGAAAACAACTACTTTACCTACGAGCAGTACTTC; D gene: -; J gene: TRBJ2-7; V gene: TRBV28; clone size: -
CDR3 protein: CASSFSPPGREETQYF; CDR3 DNA: TGCGCCAGCAGCTTCTCCCCCCCGGGGCGGGAGGAGACCCAGTACTTC; D gene: TRBD2; J gene: TRBJ2-5; V gene: TRBV5-1; clone size: -
CDR3 protein: CASRIRAGDTGELFF; CDR3 DNA: TGTGCCAGTAGGATAAGGGCAGGGGACACCGGGGAGCTGTTTTTT; D gene: -; J gene: TRBJ2-2; V gene: TRBV19; clone size: -
CDR3 protein: CARGGISSGANVLTF; CDR3 DNA: TGTGCCAGGGGAGGAATTTCCTCTGGGGCCAACGTCCTGACTTTC; D gene: -; J gene: TRBJ2-6; V gene: TRBV2; clone size: -
CDR3 protein: CASSLPPPGEVSYEQYF; CDR3 DNA: TGTGCCAGCAGTTTACCCCCGCCCGGTGAAGTCTCCTACGAGCAGTACTTC; D gene: -; J gene: TRBJ2-7; V gene: TRBV28; clone size: -
CDR3 protein: CASSPQGGGTYNEQFF; CDR3 DNA: TGTGCCAGCTCACCACAGGGAGGGGGGACCTACAATGAGCAGTTCTTC; D gene: -; J gene: TRBJ2-1; V gene: TRBV18; clone size: -
CDR3 protein: CASSPYPTGLNTGELFF; CDR3 DNA: TGTGCCAGCAGTCCCTACCCTACAGGGCTTAACACCGGGGAGCTGTTTTTT; D gene: -; J gene: TRBJ2-2; V gene: TRBV3-1/TRBV3-2; clone size: -
CDR3 protein: CASSYSGRPGELFF; CDR3 DNA: TGTGCCAGCAGTTACTCCGGAAGGCCCGGGGAGCTGTTTTTT; D gene: -; J gene: TRBJ2-2; V gene: TRBV6-5; clone size: -
CDR3 protein: CASSEQGWGEKLFF; CDR3 DNA: TGCGCCAGCAGTGAACAGGGATGGGGGGAAAAACTGTTTTTT; D gene: -; J gene: TRBJ1-4; V gene: TRBV5-1; clone size: -
CDR3 protein: CASIHNRGARGYGYTF; CDR3 DNA: TGTGCCAGCATCCACAACCGGGGGGCGCGGGGCTATGGCTACACCTTC; D gene: -; J gene: TRBJ1-2; V gene: TRBV28; clone size: -
CDR3 protein: CSVEDGGTYEQYF; CDR3 DNA: TGCAGCGTTGAAGACGGCGGGACCTACGAGCAGTACTTC; D gene: -; J gene: TRBJ2-7; V gene: TRBV29-1; clone size: -
CDR3 protein: CASSLGGGLAGSIRGDTQYF; CDR3 DNA: TGTGCCAGCAGCTTAGGTGGGGGACTAGCGGGGTCGATCCGAGGAGATACGCAGTATTTT; D gene: TRBD2; J gene: TRBJ2-3; V gene: TRBV13; clone size: -
CDR3 protein: CATSDSVHHRPQHF; CDR3 DNA: TGTGCCACCAGTGATTCAGTTCACCATCGGCCCCAGCATTTT; D gene: -; J gene: TRBJ1-5; V gene: TRBV24-1; clone size: -
CDR3 protein: CASSEGGSQGDTEAFF; CDR3 DNA: TGTGCCAGCAGTGAAGGTGGGTCCCAAGGGGACACTGAAGCTTTCTTT; D gene: -; J gene: TRBJ1-1; V gene: TRBV6-1; clone size: -
CDR3 protein: CASTLQGGYEKLFF; CDR3 DNA: TGTGCCAGCACCTTACAGGGCGGCTATGAAAAACTGTTTTTT; D gene: -; J gene: TRBJ1-4; V gene: TRBV5-6; clone size: -
CDR3 protein: CSVSGPGDEQFF; CDR3 DNA: TGCAGCGTATCGGGACCGGGGGATGAGCAGTTCTTC; D gene: -; J gene: TRBJ2-1; V gene: TRBV29-1; clone size: -
CDR3 protein: CASSLGIEQFF; CDR3 DNA: TGTGCCAGCAGCCTCGGTATTGAGCAGTTCTTC; D gene: -; J gene: TRBJ2-1; V gene: TRBV11-2; clone size: -
CDR3 protein: CASSLAIVGNTEAFF; CDR3 DNA: TGTGCCAGCAGCTTAGCCATTGTGGGGAACACTGAAGCTTTCTTT; D gene: -; J gene: TRBJ1-1; V gene: TRBV7-9; clone size: once
CDR3 protein: CAITDRVGELFF; CDR3 DNA: TGTGCCATTACGGACAGGGTCGGGGAGCTGTTTTTT; D gene: TRBD1; J gene: TRBJ2-2; V gene: TRBV10-3; clone size: -
CDR3 protein: CASRRDSNQPQHF; CDR3 DNA: TGCGCCAGCAGGCGGGACAGCAATCAGCCCCAGCATTTT; D gene: -; J gene: TRBJ1-5; V gene: TRBV5-1; clone size: -
CDR3 protein: CASSSHGLGRDAYEQYF; CDR3 DNA: TGTGCCAGCAGTTCACACGGCCTCGGACGGGACGCCTACGAGCAGTACTTC; D gene: -; J gene: TRBJ2-7; V gene: TRBV6-7; clone size: -
CDR3 protein: CASRAPGHRTDTQYF; CDR3 DNA: TGTGCCAGCAGAGCTCCGGGCCACCGCACAGATACGCAGTATTTT; D gene: -; J gene: TRBJ2-3; V gene: TRBV9; clone size: -
CDR3 protein: CASSPSGTRHYEQYF; CDR3 DNA: TGTGCCAGCAGCCCTTCCGGGACTAGACACTACGAGCAGTACTTC; D gene: TRBD2; J gene: TRBJ2-7; V gene: TRBV7-2; clone size: -
CDR3 protein: CASSQDVWGQGVLTTNEKLFF; CDR3 DNA: TGCGCCAGCAGCCAAGATGTATGGGGACAGGGAGTTCTAACAACTAATGAAAAACTGTTTTTT; D gene: TRBD1; J gene: TRBJ1-4; V gene: TRBV4-3; clone size: -
CDR3 protein: CASRLQGNQPQHF; CDR3 DNA: TGTGCCAGCAGATTACAGGGGAATCAGCCCCAGCATTTT; D gene: TRBD1; J gene: TRBJ1-5; V gene: TRBV6-6; clone size: many
CDR3 protein: CATSRQGRTGELFF; CDR3 DNA: TGTGCCACCAGTCGTCAGGGACGCACCGGGGAGCTGTTTTTT; D gene: -; J gene: TRBJ2-2; V gene: TRBV24-1; clone size: once
CDR3 protein: CASSQVMGGELFF; CDR3 DNA: TGTGCCAGCAGCCAAGTCATGGGCGGGGAGCTGTTTTTT; D gene: -; J gene: TRBJ2-2; V gene: TRBV3-1/TRBV3-2; clone size: -
CDR3 protein: CASSAGANPGKLFF; CDR3 DNA: TGCGCCAGCAGCGCCGGGGCCAACCCGGGAAAACTGTTTTTT; D gene: -; J gene: TRBJ1-4; V gene: TRBV4-3; clone size: -
CDR3 protein: CASSQEWGVRAFF; CDR3 DNA: TGCGCCAGCAGCCAAGAGTGGGGGGTGAGAGCTTTCTTT; D gene: -; J gene: TRBJ1-1; V gene: TRBV4-3; clone size: -
CDR3 protein: CASSLRGGGGTDTQYF; CDR3 DNA: TGTGCCAGCAGCCTGCGGGGTGGGGGAGGAACAGATACGCAGTATTTT; D gene: -; J gene: TRBJ2-3; V gene: TRBV3-1/TRBV3-2; clone size: -
CDR3 protein: CASSGSGTNEQFF; CDR3 DNA: TGTGCCAGCAGCGGCAGCGGGACCAATGAGCAGTTCTTC; D gene: TRBD2; J gene: TRBJ2-1; V gene: TRBV5-8; clone size: once
CDR3 protein: CASSFPSGTGYSPLHF; CDR3 DNA: TGTGCCAGCAGCTTCCCAAGTGGGACAGGTTATTCACCCCTCCACTTT; D gene: TRBD1; J gene: TRBJ1-6; V gene: TRBV7-9; clone size: -
CDR3 protein: CASSSDRQSIEAFF; CDR3 DNA: TGTGCCAGTAGTTCCGACAGGCAGTCGATCGAAGCTTTCTTT; D gene: -; J gene: TRBJ1-1; V gene: TRBV19; clone size: once
CDR3 protein: CASSPPGRETQYF; CDR3 DNA: TGTGCCAGCTCACCTCCGGGACGGGAGACCCAGTACTTC; D gene: -; J gene: TRBJ2-5; V gene: TRBV18; clone size: -
CDR3 protein: CASSSGPGKTGNTIYF; CDR3 DNA: TGTGCCAGCAGCTCAGGCCCGGGTAAAACTGGAAACACCATATATTTT; D gene: -; J gene: TRBJ1-3; V gene: TRBV7-9; clone size: -
CDR3 protein: CASTYNKDSQPYF; CDR3 DNA: TGTGCCAGTACCTACAACAAGGACTCCCAGCCGTACTTC; D gene: -; J gene: TRBJ2-7; V gene: TRBV19; clone size: once
CDR3 protein: CASSLNSLWDTQYF; CDR3 DNA: TGCGCCAGCAGCTTAAACAGTCTCTGGGATACGCAGTATTTT; D gene: -; J gene: TRBJ2-3; V gene: TRBV5-1; clone size: -
CDR3 protein: CASSADLGQQTNTEAFF; CDR3 DNA: TGTGCCAGCAGCGCCGACCTGGGACAGCAAACGAACACTGAAGCTTTCTTT; D gene: TRBD1; J gene: TRBJ1-1; V gene: TRBV11-3; clone size: few
CDR3 protein: CASSQGQGRNQPQHF; CDR3 DNA: TGCGCCAGCAGCCAAGGACAGGGGCGCAATCAGCCCCAGCATTTT; D gene: TRBD1; J gene: TRBJ1-5; V gene: TRBV4-3; clone size: -